This TCR beta chain originates from a study of T cell responses to AZD1222 COVID-19 vaccine. From germline, CDR1 is MDHEN and CDR2 SYDVKM. Trimming stripped 6 bases from V and 4 bases from J, with 13 bases between. The CDR3 runs to 14 residues. Assay used: immunoSEQ multiplex PCR; TCRdb lists only in-frame clones, some missing. There are approximately 150,000 clones in the sample; more than 85% occur only once, and more than 0.8% lies in the top ten. Study conclusions and caveats: Possibly, clonal diversity was underestimated; donors were largely white British and included more females.

To note about this clone: Its antigen remains unknown.

The sample in question was peripheral blood, obtained on day 0 of AZD1222 vaccination. This chain joins TRBV28 and TRBJ1-3; D gene ambiguous. This TCR was recovered from an adult in good health. As DNA, the CDR3 is TGTGCCAGCAGGAGAGGACGTGCGGGAAACACCATATATTTT. It yields the protein CASRRGRAGNTIYF.